Presented here are 16 T cell receptor beta chains from one specimen sequenced in a study of control samples from healthy donors and cancer patients. Repertoires were generated with immunoSEQ multiplex PCR, while TCRdb's copy carries only in-frame clones and drops some. The sample contains a few hundred thousand clones, 80% to 95% of which appear only once. Sequenced input: PBMCs. The origin of the receptors is a man aged 35-49 years with head and neck cancer.

This clone was seen only a few times. The V gene is TRBV3-1 (or the pseudogene TRBV3-2), the J gene TRBJ1-5; no clear D. Trimming took 4 bases from V and 2 from J, leaving 9 bases between them. From germline, CDR1 is LGHDT and CDR2 YNNKEL (reference sequence). The CDR3 has 14 residues. The CDR3 sequence is CASSPLAGNQPQHF. DNA for the CDR3: TGTGCCAGCAGCCCCCTGGCGGGCAATCAGCCCCAGCATTTT.

This clone was recorded only once. J is TRBJ1-3 and V is TRBV7-8; a possible D gene is TRBD1 (5 bases). CDR1 and CDR2 (germline): SGHVS, FQNEAQ. The CDR3 consists of 15 residues. With 0 bases removed from V and 0 bases from J, the gap between germline ends came to 6 bases. This CDR3 reads CASSLAGDSGNTIYF. DNA for the CDR3: TGTGCCAGCAGCTTAGCGGGGGACTCTGGAAACACCATATATTTT.

The chain has TRBV7-9 and TRBJ1-2; D gene ambiguous. V was trimmed by 5 bases and J by 0 bases, leaving 13 bases between them. This CDR3 is built from 15 residues. The germline V gene has CDR1 SEHNR and CDR2 FQNEAQ (reference sequence). In DNA, the CDR3 is TGTGCCAGCAGCGAGCCAGGAAATGCTAACTATGGCTACACCTTC. It translates to CASSEPGNANYGYTF.

This clone was counted many times. This chain uses TRBV18 with TRBJ2-7; 7 nucleotides match TRBD1. V shed 6 bases and J 2 bases; nucleotides not matched to a gene: 10. The CDR3 extends over 15 amino acids. Germline CDR1 KGHSH, CDR2 LQKENI. CDR3 region: CASSPPDRVPYEQYF. The CDR3 DNA sequence: TGTGCCAGCTCCCCCCCTGACAGGGTCCCCTACGAGCAGTACTTC.

This clone has only one observation. The chain couples TRBV4-2 to TRBJ2-5; 10 nucleotides agree with TRBD2. The V segment lost 0 bases and the J segment 6 bases; nucleotides outside the gene matches: 16. Germline V gene lookup returns CDR1 LGHNA and CDR2 YNFKEQ. This CDR3 has 19 amino acids. The CDR3 here is CASSQDILASGGPGQTQYF. CDR3 DNA: TGTGCCAGCAGCCAAGATATTTTGGCTAGCGGGGGTCCCGGGCAGACCCAGTACTTC.

The CDR3: CSVKGTVSYNEQFF. CDR3 nucleotides: TGCAGCGTTAAAGGGACAGTCTCCTACAATGAGCAGTTCTTC. The gene calls are TRBV29-1 and TRBJ2-1, with TRBD1 identical over 7 bases. CDR1 SQVTM and CDR2 ANQGSEA come from the germline V gene. J lost 0 bases, V lost 5 bases, and 4 bases had no gene match. This CDR3 has 14 residues.

The chain combines TRBV9 with TRBJ2-1; no firm D call. The CDR3 contains 15 residues. CDR1 is SGDLS and CDR2 is YYNGEE in the germline V gene. Trimming left V 0 bases short and J 4 bases short, with 11 bases between. The CDR3 sequence: CASSVEVLTYNEQFF. The CDR3 DNA reads as TGTGCCAGCAGCGTAGAGGTGCTTACTTACAATGAGCAGTTCTTC.

This chain links TRBV27 with TRBJ2-3, with D possibly matching TRBD2 (5 bases). V dropped 0 bases and J dropped 5 bases, with 6 bases sitting between them. This CDR3 is 13 amino acids long. Germline V gene data show CDR1 as MNHEY and CDR2 as SMNVEV (reference sequence). CDR3 region: CASSLSRVDTQYF. CDR3 bases: TGTGCCAGCAGTTTATCGAGGGTAGATACGCAGTATTTT.

The chain has TRBV6-6 and TRBJ1-1; 9 nucleotides align to TRBD1. Unmatched junction bases numbered 6, after V lost 2 bases and J lost 5 bases. The CDR3 is 15 residues long. The germline V gene encodes CDR1 MNHNY and CDR2 SVGAGI (reference sequence). The CDR3 spells CASSYVEGQGTEAFF. In DNA form, the CDR3 reads TGTGCCAGCAGTTACGTAGAAGGACAGGGGACTGAAGCTTTCTTT.

The chain is built from TRBV28 and TRBJ1-2; D unresolved. This CDR3 spans 15 amino acids. Germline loops: CDR1 MDHEN, CDR2 SYDVKM. Between the trimmed V and J ends, which lost 5 bases and 0 bases, there was a span of 13 bases. The CDR3 protein is CASSGSIDSNYGYTF. The CDR3 DNA reads as TGTGCCAGCAGTGGGTCAATCGATTCTAACTATGGCTACACCTTC.

The J gene is TRBJ2-1, the V gene TRBV12-3 or TRBV12-4, with D hard to call. The CDR3 length is 12 residues. Trimming shortened V by 4 bases and J by 1 base, and 2 bases separated the two germline ends. This CDR3 reads CASSWSYNEQFF. For the CDR3, the DNA is TGTGCCAGCAGTTGGTCCTACAATGAGCAGTTCTTC.

J is TRBJ1-4 and V is TRBV5-1; D remains ambiguous. Germline assignment: CDR1 SGHRS and CDR2 YFSETQ. The CDR3 sequence is 13 residues long. V was trimmed by 5 bases and J by 7 bases, leaving 12 bases between them. The CDR3 protein is CASSPRVGEKLFF. DNA for the CDR3: TGCGCCAGCAGTCCGAGGGTGGGTGAAAAACTGTTTTTT.

The V and J genes are TRBV19 and TRBJ1-5; D gene uncertain. V was clipped by 6 bases and J by 4 bases, with 13 bases between them. Germline V gene sequence: CDR1 LNHDA, CDR2 SQIVND (reference sequence). This CDR3 is 14 amino acids long. The CDR3 loop is CASRFVGENQPQHF. CDR3 in DNA: TGTGCCAGTAGGTTCGTTGGGGAGAATCAGCCCCAGCATTTT.

The chain is built from TRBV19 and TRBJ1-5; unclear D gene. V gave up 3 bases and J gave up 0 bases, with 9 bases separating them. The CDR3 length is 15 residues. In germline, CDR1 is LNHDA, CDR2 SQIVND (reference sequence). CDR3 in DNA: TGTGCCAGTAGTATTCTGCCCTTTAGCAATCAGCCCCAGCATTTT. Amino acid sequence: CASSILPFSNQPQHF.

CDR3 loop: CASSWASGGAFNEQFF. CDR3 nucleotide sequence: TGTGCCAGCAGCTGGGCTAGCGGGGGGGCGTTCAATGAGCAGTTCTTC. This chain links TRBV7-6 with TRBJ2-1, with 12 bases matching TRBD2. The CDR3 has 16 amino acids. Trimming at V came to 4 bases and at J to 6 bases, leaving 7 bases not matched to a gene. Per the germline V gene, CDR1 is SGHVS and CDR2 is FNYEAQ.

The CDR3 loop reads CASSRGWQNSYEQYF. CDR3 sequence (DNA): TGTGCCAGCAGCCGAGGTTGGCAGAACTCCTACGAGCAGTACTTC. The chain links TRBV7-8 to TRBJ2-7; D unclear. With 5 bases removed from V and 0 bases from J, the gap between germline ends came to 14 bases. CDR1 is SGHVS, CDR2 FQNEAQ, per germline. The CDR3 length is 15 residues.